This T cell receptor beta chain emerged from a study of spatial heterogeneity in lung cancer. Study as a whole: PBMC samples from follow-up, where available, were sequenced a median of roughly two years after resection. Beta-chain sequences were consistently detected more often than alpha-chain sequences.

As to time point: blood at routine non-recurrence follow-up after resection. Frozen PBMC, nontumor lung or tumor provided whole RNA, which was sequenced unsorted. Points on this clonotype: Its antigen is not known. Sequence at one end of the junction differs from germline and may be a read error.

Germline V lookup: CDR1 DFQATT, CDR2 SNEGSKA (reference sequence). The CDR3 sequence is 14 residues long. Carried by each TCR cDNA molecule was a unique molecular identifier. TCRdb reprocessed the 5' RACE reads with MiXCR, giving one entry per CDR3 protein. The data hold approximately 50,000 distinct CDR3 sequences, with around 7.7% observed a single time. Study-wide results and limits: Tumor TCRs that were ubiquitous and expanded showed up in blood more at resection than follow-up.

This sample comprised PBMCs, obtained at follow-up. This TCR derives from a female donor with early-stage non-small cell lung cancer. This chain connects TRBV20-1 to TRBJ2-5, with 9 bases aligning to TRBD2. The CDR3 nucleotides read TGCAATGCTCCGAGCGGGGGGCCTAAAAAGACCCAGTACTTC. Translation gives CNAPSGGPKKTQYF.